The rows below give T cell receptor beta chains drawn from one sample of a study of shared clonotypes between healthy human individuals. Sequenced by immunoSEQ multiplex PCR; TCRdb stores in-frame clones only, minus some. Among over 750,000 clones listed, about 97% were seen once. The sequencing sample was made of naive CD8+ T cells sorted from blood. The receptors were gathered from a man in his thirties or forties in good health. The CDR3 runs from the conserved cysteine through the conserved F or W. A D gene is named only where the DNA matches it firmly. Some rows mark clone size as missing; the rest say once, few, many or name a class of expanded clone.

j_gene	d_gene	v_gene	abundance	CDR3nt	CDR3aa
TRBJ2-3	TRBD1	TRBV6-1	NA	TGTGCCAGCAGGAGACAGGGTTCTCGCACAGATACGCAGTATTTT	CASRRQGSRTDTQYF
TRBJ2-5	NA	TRBV7-2	once	TGTGCCAGCAGCCCCGGAAACCAAGAGACCCAGTACTTC	CASSPGNQETQYF
TRBJ2-1	TRBD2	TRBV6-5	NA	TGTGCCAGCAGAAAGACTAGCGGGAGGGATGAGCAGTTCTTC	CASRKTSGRDEQFF
TRBJ2-7	NA	TRBV19	NA	TGTGCCAGCAGTATCCGGGACAACTACGAGCAGTACTTC	CASSIRDNYEQYF
TRBJ2-2	TRBD1	TRBV5-4	NA	TGTGCCAGCAGCAAACGACAGGGGGCTAACACCGGGGAGCTGTTTTTT	CASSKRQGANTGELFF
TRBJ2-3	NA	TRBV5-4	NA	TGTGCCAGCAGCTCAGACGGGTGGGGAACTAGCACAGATACGCAGTATTTT	CASSSDGWGTSTDTQYF
TRBJ2-5	NA	TRBV19	NA	TGTGCCAGTAATAGTCCCGAAGAGACCCAGTACTTC	CASNSPEETQYF
TRBJ2-6	NA	TRBV7-9	NA	TGTGCCAGCAGCTTCCATCGCGCAGGGGTCTCTGGGGCCAACGTCCTGACTTTC	CASSFHRAGVSGANVLTF
TRBJ2-3	NA	TRBV27	NA	TGTGCCAGCAGTTTATTTGAGGCCGGGGCAGATACGCAGTATTTT	CASSLFEAGADTQYF
TRBJ2-1	TRBD2	TRBV4-1	NA	TGCGCCAGCAGCCAAGCACTTGGACTAGATTCCTACAATGAGCAGTTCTTC	CASSQALGLDSYNEQFF
TRBJ2-3	NA	TRBV27	NA	TGTGCCAGCAGTTTATATTCCTCACTCTTAAGCACAGATACGCAGTATTTT	CASSLYSSLLSTDTQYF
TRBJ2-7	TRBD2	TRBV10-3	NA	TGTGCCTCCGGGACTAGCGGGAGCGAGCAGTACTTC	CASGTSGSEQYF
TRBJ2-1	TRBD1	TRBV7-3	NA	TGTGCCAGCAGCTTAACGTCCGTAGGGACAGGGGGACACAATGAGCAGTTCTTC	CASSLTSVGTGGHNEQFF
TRBJ2-7	TRBD1	TRBV30	NA	TGTGCCTGGAGTGTTTCTGACAGGGCCTACGAGCAGTACTTC	CAWSVSDRAYEQYF
TRBJ2-1	NA	TRBV6-1	NA	TGTGCCAGCATTAAAACGGGCCTTGAGCAGTTCTTC	CASIKTGLEQFF
TRBJ1-1	TRBD1	TRBV19	NA	TGTGCCAGTAGTACCAGATCGACAGGGTATGACACTGAAGCTTTCTTT	CASSTRSTGYDTEAFF
TRBJ2-7	TRBD2	TRBV4-1	once	TGCGCCAGCAGCCAAGGGGGGACTAGCGGGAACTCCTACGAGCAGTACTTC	CASSQGGTSGNSYEQYF
TRBJ2-3	NA	TRBV9	NA	TGTGCCAGCAGCACGGAGGGGAGCACAGATACGCAGTATTTT	CASSTEGSTDTQYF
TRBJ2-7	NA	TRBV6-5	NA	TGTGCCAGCAGTACCGGCGCTTGGGCCGAGCAGTACTTC	CASSTGAWAEQYF
TRBJ1-5	NA	TRBV7-9	once	TGTGCCAGCAGCTTAGGGGGAGGTTGGCAGCCCCAGCATTTT	CASSLGGGWQPQHF
TRBJ2-3	NA	TRBV28	once	TGTGCCAGCAGTTTTCATTTGGGACTGTGGGCCCACGATACGCAGTATTTT	CASSFHLGLWAHDTQYF
TRBJ2-2	NA	TRBV4-3	NA	TGCGCCAGCAGCCTGTTGTCCCTCACCGGGGAGCTGTTTTTT	CASSLLSLTGELFF
TRBJ2-1	NA	TRBV9	NA	TGTGCCAGCAGCGTAGGTGTCTTACGGATGGATGAGCAGTTCTTC	CASSVGVLRMDEQFF
TRBJ2-1	TRBD1	TRBV14	NA	TGTGCCAGCAGCCAAGATTTCGGGACAGGCTACAATGAGCAGTTCTTC	CASSQDFGTGYNEQFF
TRBJ1-1	NA	TRBV4-2	NA	TGTGCCAGCAGCCATGAGGGGAACACTGAAGCTTTCTTT	CASSHEGNTEAFF
TRBJ1-3	NA	TRBV7-9	NA	TGTGCCAGCAGCCCGAAGGACCCAAGCTCTGGAAACACCATATATTTT	CASSPKDPSSGNTIYF
TRBJ2-1	TRBD2	TRBV27	NA	TGTGCCAGCACCTCTAGCGGGAGGAATGAGCAGTTCTTC	CASTSSGRNEQFF